A single sample gave rise to the 27 T cell receptor beta chains below, sequenced in a study of T cells in Graves' hyperthyroidism and ophthalmopathy. There were TCR beta CDR3 regions amplified from RNA transcripts. RT-PCR in the first round (using the HTBI primer set) targeted the TCR CDR3. TCRdb independently ran MiXCR on the multiplex PCR reads; one entry per CDR3 protein. The table includes hundreds of thousands of distinct CDR3 sequences, roughly 17% detected once. The material sequenced was blood. The receptors were gathered from a woman aged 25-40 years with Graves' hyperthyroidism.

This clonotype was seen more than once but under ten times. The V call is TRBV19, the J call TRBJ2-1, with D unresolved. The CDR3 loop spans 12 amino acids. Trimming pared 1 base from V and 10 bases from J, leaving 8 bases between. CDR1 is LNHDA and CDR2 is SQIVND in the germline V gene (reference sequence). The CDR3 nucleotides are TGTGCCAGTAGTATAGGAGGCGAGGAGCAGTTCTTC. Translated: CASSIGGEEQFF.

This CDR3 is CASSKTLRDYDYEQYF. The DNA for the CDR3 is TGTGCCAGCTCTAAAACTCTACGGGATTATGACTACGAGCAGTACTTC. The genes are TRBV6-1 and TRBJ2-7, with a possible D match to TRBD2 (5 bases). Germline CDR1 MNHNS, CDR2 SASEGT. Trimming removed 8 bases from V and 3 bases from J, with 23 bases in between. There are 16 residues in the CDR3.

This clonotype was observed a handful of times. The chain joins TRBV18 to TRBJ2-2; the D call may be TRBD1 or TRBD2 (5 bases each). CDR3 length equals 16 residues. Germline assignment: CDR1 KGHSH and CDR2 LQKENI. Trimming took off 0 bases at V and 4 bases at J, with 12 bases between the two ends. The CDR3 here is CASSPPARGSTGELFF. The CDR3 DNA sequence: TGTGCCAGCTCACCACCTGCCCGGGGCTCCACCGGGGAGCTGTTTTTT.

Many counts were recorded for this clonotype. The genes are TRBV7-2 and TRBJ2-1, with TRBD2 matching over 7 bases. Germline-derived CDR1 and CDR2 are SGHTA and FQGNSA. The V and J ends lost 2 bases and 3 bases, in that order; junction bases with no gene match: 4. This CDR3 comprises 15 residues. The CDR3 here is CASSLSRGIYNEQFF. The CDR3 region has the DNA TGTGCCAGCAGCTTATCGCGGGGGATCTACAATGAGCAGTTCTTC.

This clonotype was found many times. The chain carries TRBV7-9 and TRBJ2-7; no reliable D call. Germline-derived CDR1 and CDR2 are SEHNR and FQNEAQ (reference sequence). The CDR3 extends over 14 amino acids. V lost 5 bases to trimming and J lost 2 bases, with 13 bases between them. CDR3 residues: CASSKGDSPYEQYF. The CDR3 DNA sequence: TGTGCCAGCAGCAAAGGAGATAGCCCCTACGAGCAGTACTTC.

This clonotype was seen ten or more times. The J gene is TRBJ1-1, the V gene TRBV20-1; D gene ambiguous. V was trimmed by 0 bases and J by 10 bases, leaving 21 bases between them. Per germline, CDR1 DFQATT and CDR2 SNEGSKA (reference sequence). The CDR3 runs to 15 residues. CDR3 sequence: CSARDWLGAGWGAFF. The DNA of the CDR3 is TGCAGTGCTAGAGATTGGTTAGGTGCAGGTTGGGGAGCTTTCTTT.

In the case of this clonotype: This may be a read error: a much more frequent sequence differs by one nucleotide. The chain uses TRBV28 and TRBJ2-5, with a tentative D call TRBD2 (6 bases). This CDR3 has 15 residues. Trimming took off 1 base at V and 3 bases at J, with 12 bases between the two ends. From germline, CDR1 is MDHEN and CDR2 SYDVKM. DNA of the CDR3: TGTGCCAGCAGTTTATTAAGGTGGAGGGAAGAGACCCAGTACTTC. The encoded protein is CASSLLRWREETQYF.

The rearrangement joins TRBV29-1 to TRBJ2-7; D is possibly TRBD2 (5 bases). The germline gives CDR1 SQVTM, CDR2 ANQGSEA. The ends were cut back, 6 bases at V and 5 bases at J, with 8 bases in the middle. The CDR3 sequence is 10 residues long. CDR3 nucleotides: TGCAGCGTGACGGGGAACGAGCAGTACTTC. It yields the protein CSVTGNEQYF.

This chain joins TRBV19 and TRBJ2-6; tentatively, D is TRBD1 (6 bases). The CDR3 is made up of 17 amino acids. V was trimmed by 5 bases and J by 0 bases, leaving 14 bases between them. Looked up from germline, CDR1 is LNHDA and CDR2 is SQIVND (reference sequence). CDR3 in DNA: TGTGCCAGTAGTCTCTATACAGGGAACTCTGGGGCCAACGTCCTGACTTTC. It is translated as CASSLYTGNSGANVLTF.

This clonotype was observed a handful of times. The rearrangement links TRBV13 to TRBJ2-7; TRBD2 might be the D (6 bases). Germline V gene sequence: CDR1 PRHDT, CDR2 FYEKMQ (reference sequence). The CDR3 covers 15 residues. V was clipped by 5 bases and J by 2 bases, with 16 bases between them. The CDR3 DNA reads as TGTGCCAGCAGCCTCAGAGCGGGTTCTACCTACGAGCAGTACTTC. Protein product: CASSLRAGSTYEQYF. Full variable domain (missing parts from reference TRBV13 and TRBJ2-7): AAGVIQSPRHLIKEKRETATLKCYPIPRHDTVYWYQQGPGQDPQFLISFYEKMQSDKGSIPDRFSAQQFSDYHSELNMSSLELGDSALYFCASSLRAGSTYEQYFGPGTRLTVT.

V and J are TRBV28 and TRBJ2-3; the match to TRBD2 covers 11 bases. The CDR3 contains 18 residues. Germline CDR1 reads MDHEN; CDR2 reads SYDVKM. J gave up 0 bases and V 5 bases, and 10 bases lay outside the gene matches. The CDR3 sequence: CASSPLPGLAASTDTQYF. Written as DNA, the CDR3 is TGTGCCAGCAGTCCGCTACCGGGACTAGCGGCTAGCACAGATACGCAGTATTTT.

This clonotype was seen ten or more times. CDR3 amino acids: CASSEWPSATYEQYF. In DNA form, the CDR3 reads TGTGCCAGCAGTGAATGGCCTAGCGCGACCTACGAGCAGTACTTC. V usage is TRBV6-1 and J usage is TRBJ2-7; tentative D call: TRBD2 (6 bases). Between the trimmed V and J ends, which lost 2 bases and 2 bases, there was a span of 13 bases. The CDR3 totals 15 residues. In germline, CDR1 is MNHNS, CDR2 SASEGT.

This clonotype was seen many times. V and J are TRBV27 and TRBJ2-7, with TRBD2 matching over 15 bases. The germline V gene encodes CDR1 MNHEY and CDR2 SMNVEV (reference sequence). This CDR3 is built from 17 residues. Losses at the gene ends were 3 bases for V and 3 bases for J; bases not matched to a gene: 6. CDR3 in DNA: TGTGCCAGCAGTTTCCATGGACTAGCGGGAGGGCTCTACGAGCAGTACTTC. Its protein product is CASSFHGLAGGLYEQYF.

This clonotype appeared a few times. CDR3 DNA: TGTGCCTGGAGTGTGTGGCCCGACACTGAAGCTTTCTTT. Translation: CAWSVWPDTEAFF. The V and J genes are TRBV30 and TRBJ1-1, with D hard to call. The CDR3 spans 13 residues. Germline loops: CDR1 GTSNPN, CDR2 SVGIG (reference sequence). The V end was cut by 0 bases, the J end by 3 bases, with 8 bases between.

There are many counts of this clonotype. CDR3 residues: CACPSGYTGELFF. DNA for the CDR3: TGTGCCTGCCCTAGCGGGTACACCGGGGAGCTGTTTTTT. The chain joins TRBV30 to TRBJ2-2; TRBD2 matches 8 bases. The CDR3 spans 13 residues. CDR1 GTSNPN and CDR2 SVGIG come from the germline V gene (reference sequence). The V and J ends lost 6 bases and 3 bases, in that order; junction bases with no gene match: 3.

This rearrangement joins TRBV3-1 to TRBJ1-1; 11 bases align to TRBD1. The CDR3 extends over 15 amino acids. V gave up 4 bases and J gave up 4 bases; unmatched junction bases: 5. Germline-derived CDR1 and CDR2 are LGHDT and YNNKEL (reference sequence). CDR3 DNA: TGTGCCAGCAGCCTTACCGGGACAGGGGGCACTGAAGCTTTCTTT. Its translation: CASSLTGTGGTEAFF. The variable domain in full, completed from reference TRBV3-1 and TRBJ1-1, reads DTAVSQTPKYLVTQMGNDKSIKCEQNLGHDTMYWYKQDSKKFLKIMFSYNNKELIINETVPNRFSPKSPDKAHLNLHINSLELGDSAVYFCASSLTGTGGTEAFFGQGTRLTVV.

This clonotype came up a few times. The chain has TRBV4-1 and TRBJ2-1; no clear D. V gave up 0 bases and J gave up 2 bases, with 14 bases separating them. The germline V gene has CDR1 MGHRA and CDR2 YSYEKL. The CDR3 runs 17 residues. The CDR3 is CASSQEGTLITYNEQFF. The CDR3, as DNA: TGCGCCAGCAGCCAAGAAGGAACCCTCATAACCTACAATGAGCAGTTCTTC.

The chain employs TRBV10-2 and TRBJ2-3; 7 nucleotides align to TRBD2. This CDR3 has 14 residues. The germline gives CDR1 WSHSY, CDR2 SAAADI. Germline trimming cut 8 bases from V and 1 base from J; bases unmatched to any gene: 6. The CDR3 region has the DNA TGCGCCAGCGGGACTACTTCCCGCACAGATACGCAGTATTTT. This gives the protein CASGTTSRTDTQYF.

The rearrangement joins TRBV9 to TRBJ2-1, with TRBD2 identical over 8 bases. CDR3 length equals 18 residues. Germline V CDR1 and CDR2: SGDLS, YYNGEE. The trim removed 0 bases at V and 8 bases at J, leaving 16 bases unmatched. In DNA form, the CDR3 reads TGTGCCAGCAGCGTAGATGGGGGGGGACTAGTGACGGTCCATGAGCAGTTCTTC. It yields the protein CASSVDGGGLVTVHEQFF.

Many counts were recorded for this clonotype. This chain links TRBV7-9 with TRBJ2-1; 8 positions match TRBD2. V lost 5 bases to trimming and J lost 4 bases; unmatched junction nucleotides: 7. This CDR3 contains 15 residues. Germline CDR1 is SEHNR and CDR2 is FQNEAQ (reference sequence). The DNA of the CDR3 is TGTGCCAGCAGCAAGCGGGGGCAGGCGTACAATGAGCAGTTCTTC. Translation gives CASSKRGQAYNEQFF.

This clonotype has a count of ten or more. This chain connects TRBV27 to TRBJ2-5; a possible D gene is TRBD1 (6 bases). Trimming left V 5 bases short and J 4 bases short, with 14 bases between. The CDR3 extends over 14 amino acids. Germline loops: CDR1 MNHEY, CDR2 SMNVEV (reference sequence). The CDR3 DNA is TGTGCCAGCAGTCCCGCAGGGGTAGGAGAGACCCAGTACTTC. Its translation is CASSPAGVGETQYF.

This clonotype was picked up a small number of times. The genes are TRBV6-9 and TRBJ1-6, with D unclear. CDR3 length: 14 residues. Germline CDR1 is MNHGY and CDR2 is SVAAGI. V was cut by 0 bases and J by 7 bases, with 7 bases left in between. The DNA for the CDR3 is TGTGCCAGCAGTTATTCTCGCCGCAATTCACCCCTCCACTTT. This sequence encodes CASSYSRRNSPLHF.

In this sample, this clonotype turned up many times. J is TRBJ2-1 and V is TRBV12-3 or TRBV12-4; D remains ambiguous. With 4 bases removed from V and 12 bases from J, the gap between germline ends came to 10 bases. CDR3 size: 11 residues. CDR3 nucleotide sequence: TGTGCCAGCAGTTCGACTGATTTGCAGTTCTTC. Protein product: CASSSTDLQFF.

This clonotype was counted many times. The chain recombines TRBV28 with TRBJ1-4; 9 nucleotides line up with TRBD1. The junction had 12 bases not matched to a gene; V was cut back by 5 bases and J by 11 bases. Germline V CDR1 and CDR2: MDHEN, SYDVKM. CDR3 length: 15 residues. The CDR3 reads CASSPSGQGSRKLFF. CDR3 DNA: TGTGCCAGCAGTCCATCGGGACAGGGAAGTAGGAAACTGTTTTTT.

The chain recombines TRBV30 with TRBJ2-4; tentatively, D is TRBD2 (6 bases). The germline V gene encodes CDR1 GTSNPN and CDR2 SVGIG (reference sequence). The CDR3 contains 11 residues. Trimming took off 3 bases at V and 15 bases at J, with 15 bases between the two ends. CDR3 in amino acids: CAWRLEGVGYF. The CDR3 bases are TGTGCCTGGAGATTGGAGGGTGTCGGGTACTTC.

This clonotype has a count of ten or more. The chain combines TRBV7-2 with TRBJ2-3; D remains unclear. V was pared by 4 bases and J by 0 bases, with 8 bases between. The CDR3 is 14 residues long. Germline V gene lookup returns CDR1 SGHTA and CDR2 FQGNSA. CDR3 bases: TGTGCCAGCAGCTCCTCCCTCAGCACAGATACGCAGTATTTT. It codes for CASSSSLSTDTQYF.

This clonotype has ten or more counts. The chain uses TRBV7-2 and TRBJ1-6, with D maybe TRBD1 (5 bases). CDR1 SGHTA and CDR2 FQGNSA come from the germline V gene. Trimming shortened V by 2 bases and J by 10 bases, and 12 bases separated the two germline ends. This CDR3 spans 14 amino acids. As DNA, the CDR3 is TGTGCCAGCAGCTTACAGAGGGGCGGGTCACCCCTCCACTTT. Translating it yields CASSLQRGGSPLHF. Full variable domain (remainder filled in from reference TRBV7-2 and TRBJ1-6): GAGVSQSPSNKVTEKGKDVELRCDPISGHTALYWYRQSLGQGLEFLIYFQGNSAPDKSGLPSDRFSAERTGGSVSTLTIQRTQQEDSAVYLCASSLQRGGSPLHFGNGTRLTVT.